This TCR beta chain was obtained from a study of early T cells in non-severe SARS-CoV-2 infection (dated by TCRdb to the early 2020s). Describing the broader study: Because TCR sequencing relied on bulk RNA taken from unsorted whole blood, pairing of alpha and beta chains was not possible.

This was a case-control study nested in a cohort of healthcare workers in London, UK, who had nasopharyngeal swab PCR tests and blood samples taken every week. Healthcare workers were recruited during the week of the UK lockdown, between 23 and 31 March 2020, and followed weekly for up to about 16 weeks. The full study reports these points: VDJdb matching was skewed toward anti-spike CD8 responses and likely underestimated virus-specific expansions by missing private and CD4 specificities.

This clonotype was recorded a few times. The antigen this receptor binds is unknown. Nothing much larger sits one base from this clone, and base qualities are not available. Taken from cysteine to phenylalanine, the CDR3 has 14 residues. The DNA shown is the 42-base CDR3, in frame from base 1. Taken from the germline V gene (reference sequence), the CDR1 and CDR2 loops are GTSNPN and SVGIG. Cut back by 2 bases and 4 bases, the V and J ends lie 12 bases apart. The method behind the library was 5' RACE. Sequencing used a NextSeq 500. The TCR library protocol attached unique molecular identifiers to individual cDNA molecules to correct for sequencing error and PCR bias. TCR alpha and beta chains were both sequenced, and the abundances of alpha and beta sequences in each sample were closely correlated with each other. The authors' pipeline ran thus. Decombinator V4 was used to annotate TCR sequences for V gene, J gene and CDR3. Expanded TCRs were defined as changing significantly between any two time points under a Poisson model with p below 0.0001. TCR abundances were normalised to the total number of TCRs sequenced in each sample and reported as counts per million. TRAV1-2 paired with TRAJ12, TRAJ20 or TRAJ33 defined MAIT TCRs, while TRAV10 paired with TRAJ18 defined iNKT TCRs. VDJdb, accessed 1 November 2021, was searched for CMV, EBV and SARS-CoV-2 annotated TCRs, excluding TCRs annotated for multiple antigens. TCRdb handled the public reads itself, with Q25 trimming in fastp and clone calling in MiXCR, and kept productive beta chains. Duplicate CDR3 protein sequences are folded into a single record with the most common DNA and genes. The V and J calls here are based on TCRdb, not the publication. Present in this sample are 25,000 to 30,000 distinct CDR3 sequences, about 4.6% of which were seen just once. In total, the top ten clones hold about 12% of the sample.

The receptor chain draws on TRBV30 and TRBJ2-4; the D gene is possibly TRBD2, with 6 bases matching. The sample was whole blood. This TCR was sampled from an adult who was a healthcare worker with PCR-confirmed SARS-CoV-2 infection or an uninfected control (not recorded which). CDR3 sequence: CAWSFSGGKNIQYF. In nucleotide form, the sequence is TGTGCCTGGAGTTTCAGCGGAGGGAAAAACATTCAGTACTTC.